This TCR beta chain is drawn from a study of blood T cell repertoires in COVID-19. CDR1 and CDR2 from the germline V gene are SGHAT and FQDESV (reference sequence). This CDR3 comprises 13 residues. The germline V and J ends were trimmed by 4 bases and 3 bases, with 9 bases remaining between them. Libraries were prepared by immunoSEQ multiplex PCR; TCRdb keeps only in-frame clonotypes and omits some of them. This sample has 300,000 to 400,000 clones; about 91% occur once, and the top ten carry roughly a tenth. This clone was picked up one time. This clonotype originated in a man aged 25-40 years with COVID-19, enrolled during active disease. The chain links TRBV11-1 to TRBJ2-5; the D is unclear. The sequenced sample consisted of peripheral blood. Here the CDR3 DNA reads TGTGCCAGCAGCTCTCGAGTTAAAGAGACCCAGTACTTC. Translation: CASSSRVKETQYF.